Below, one TCR beta chain is given with its context. This CDR3 comprises 14 residues. Germline CDR1 is SGHRS and CDR2 is YFSETQ. Trimming removed 2 bases at V and 5 bases at J, with 10 bases between. These data originate in a study of blood T cell repertoires in COVID-19. In the study overall: Researchers got acute and convalescent COVID-19 samples from the United States, Italy and Spain. T cells, B-cell-depleted T cells, or PBMCs provided the cDNA or gDNA that served as material.

As handled by the study authors: Cell counts per sample came from amplifying reference gene primers. Clones were sequenced by immunoSEQ multiplex PCR, and TCRdb holds only the in-frame ones, with some missing. For V, J and clone size, that table is used; D and trimming come from the DNA. The sample lists hundreds of thousands of clones, about 80% occurring once. The chain is built from TRBV5-1 and TRBJ1-4, with a tentative D call TRBD1 (6 bases). Material: peripheral blood. The TCR was taken from a human donor in a cohort sampled during active COVID-19. CDR3 sequence (DNA): TGCGCCAGCAGCTTCGGGGGGCAGAATGAAAAACTGTTTTTT. This translates into CASSFGGQNEKLFF.